A single sample gave rise to the 4 T cell receptor beta chains below, sequenced in a study of post-analysis software for immune sequencing data (dated by TCRdb to the mid-2010s). Overall results and qualifications from the work: Four to six TRBV segments, including TRBV5-6, TRBV5-1 and TRBV20-1, were significantly more frequent in patients than controls.

These receptors lack a known antigen. Library method: PCR. The sample was run on an Illumina HiSeq 2500. To reduce PCR and sequencing biases, unique molecular identifiers were incorporated into the TCR beta cDNA libraries. TCRdb ran its own pipeline on the public reads, namely fastp trimming at Q25 and MiXCR clone calling, and kept in-frame beta chains. Every CDR3 protein is listed once, alongside the most common genes and DNA of its rows. The table for this sample lists around 440,000 distinct CDR3 sequences; nearly 45% of them were counted only once. Of the sample, 12% is held by the ten largest clones. The sequenced sample was blood. The receptors come from a girl between 5 and 17 years old with multiple sclerosis.

The rearrangement links TRBV20-1 to TRBJ2-1; TRBD2 aligns across 9 bases. With 0 bases clipped from V and 2 bases from J, the junction kept 5 bases outside the gene matches. There are 16 residues in the CDR3. Per the germline V gene, CDR1 is DFQATT and CDR2 is SNEGSKA (reference sequence). The CDR3 spells CSARDLASGAYNEQFF. CDR3 coding DNA: TGCAGTGCTAGAGATCTGGCTAGCGGGGCCTACAATGAGCAGTTCTTC.

The genes are TRBV20-1 and TRBJ2-5, with TRBD1 identical over 7 bases. The CDR3 spans 15 residues. Germline assignment: CDR1 DFQATT and CDR2 SNEGSKA (reference sequence). The V segment lost 6 bases and the J segment 5 bases; nucleotides outside the gene matches: 15. The CDR3 sequence: CSAPKTGSLRETQYF. DNA for the CDR3: TGCAGTGCCCCTAAGACAGGGTCTTTACGGGAGACCCAGTACTTC.

This clonotype occurred a few times. The chain couples TRBV6-2 or TRBV6-3 to TRBJ2-3; D is possibly TRBD1 (6 bases). Germline lookup yields CDR1 MNHEY and CDR2 SVGEGT. Trimming removed 0 bases from V and 1 base from J, with 14 bases in between. The length of the CDR3 is 17 residues. The CDR3 is CASSYSKTGTGTDTQYF. In DNA form, the CDR3 reads TGTGCCAGCAGTTACTCGAAAACAGGGACGGGCACAGATACGCAGTATTTT.

J is TRBJ2-1 and V is TRBV2; D tentatively reads TRBD1 or TRBD2 (5 bases each). This CDR3 region has 12 residues. Germline CDR1 SNHLY, CDR2 FYNNEI. V dropped 8 bases and J dropped 9 bases, with 14 bases sitting between them. The CDR3 sequence: CASYSRGREQFF. In DNA form, the CDR3 reads TGTGCCAGCTACTCTAGGGGACGTGAGCAGTTCTTC. The whole variable domain, filled in from reference TRBV2 and TRBJ2-1, reads EPEVTQTPSHQVTQMGQEVILRCVPISNHLYFYWYRQILGQKVEFLVSFYNNEISEKSEIFDDQFSVERPDGSNFTLKIRSTKLEDSAMYFCASYSRGREQFFGPGTRLTVL.